A single sample gave rise to the 29 T cell receptor beta chains below, sequenced in a study of blood T cell repertoires in COVID-19 (dated by TCRdb to 2020 to 2022). Library generation was performed with the immunoSEQ multiplex PCR assay. In its TCRdb copy, this immuneACCESS table keeps in-frame sequences only and misses some clones. Where compared with another copy, unresolved V genes explain less than half of these, and the others have no known cause. This sample is represented by roughly 430,000 clones; roughly 87% of them were singletons. Together, the top ten hold around 2% of the sample. Material for sequencing was PBMCs or T cells enriched from blood (not recorded which). The receptors here all came from a woman in her thirties or forties with acute COVID-19.

This clone was recorded only once. The genes are TRBV7-9 and TRBJ2-7; D uncertain. Germline V gives CDR1 SEHNR, CDR2 FQNEAQ (reference sequence). V gave up 5 bases and J gave up 1 base, with 6 bases separating them. The CDR3 runs 12 residues. Written as DNA, the CDR3 is TGTGCCAGCAGCGACACATCCTACGAGCAGTACTTC. Residues: CASSDTSYEQYF.

The V gene is TRBV23-1, the J gene TRBJ1-1; D may be TRBD1 (5 bases). TRBV23-1 is placed among ORFs of uncertain function. The V gene lost 3 bases and the J gene lost 4 bases, with 21 bases spanning the gap. CDR3 length: 17 residues. The CDR3: CASSHLVVRGGGTEAFF. The CDR3 nucleotides read TGCGCCAGCAGTCATCTCGTGGTTAGAGGCGGGGGCACTGAAGCTTTCTTT.

The chain employs TRBV3-1 (or the pseudogene TRBV3-2) and TRBJ2-3; 9 bases agree with TRBD2. CDR3 length: 17 residues. The junction had 7 bases not matched to a gene; V was cut back by 2 bases and J by 1 base. Germline CDR1 LGHDT, CDR2 YNNKEL (reference sequence). For the CDR3, the DNA is TGTGCCAGCAGCCAATTCCGAGCGGGGGGCCGCACAGATACGCAGTATTTT. Residues: CASSQFRAGGRTDTQYF.

The J gene is TRBJ2-7, the V gene TRBV2; 10 bases map to TRBD2. With 2 bases clipped from V and 2 bases from J, the junction kept 3 bases outside the gene matches. Looked up from germline, CDR1 is SNHLY and CDR2 is FYNNEI. There are 15 residues in the CDR3. The CDR3 DNA sequence: TGTGCCAGCAGTGAACCTAGCGGGAGACCCTACGAGCAGTACTTC. This sequence encodes CASSEPSGRPYEQYF. The full variable domain, in which reference TRBV2 and TRBJ2-7 provide the parts outside the CDR3, is EPEVTQTPSHQVTQMGQEVILRCVPISNHLYFYWYRQILGQKVEFLVSFYNNEISEKSEIFDDQFSVERPDGSNFTLKIRSTKLEDSAMYFCASSEPSGRPYEQYFGPGTRLTVT.

The chain couples TRBV5-1 to TRBJ1-2; the D gene is possibly TRBD1 (6 bases). This CDR3 is built from 16 residues. CDR1 is SGHRS and CDR2 is YFSETQ in the germline V gene. With 0 bases removed from V and 0 bases from J, the gap between germline ends came to 12 bases. CDR3 sequence: CASSLATGPANYGYTF. CDR3 nucleotides: TGCGCCAGCAGCTTGGCTACAGGGCCTGCTAACTATGGCTACACCTTC.

The chain is built from TRBV5-6 and TRBJ1-3; maybe TRBD1 (6 bases). Trimming took 6 bases from V and 0 from J, leaving 22 bases between them. The CDR3 runs 18 residues. Germline CDR1 reads SGHDT; CDR2 reads YYEEEE. This CDR3 reads CASTPLGQGSSSGNTIYF. The CDR3 region has the DNA TGTGCCAGCACCCCATTGGGGCAGGGGAGTTCCTCTGGAAACACCATATATTTT.

This clone was recorded once. The chain carries TRBV3-1 (or the pseudogene TRBV3-2) and TRBJ1-1; 7 bases line up with TRBD1. The CDR3 loop spans 13 amino acids. J lost 5 bases, V lost 2 bases, and 2 bases had no gene match. Germline V lookup: CDR1 LGHDT, CDR2 YNNKEL (reference sequence). CDR3 in amino acids: CASSQPGGTEAFF. The CDR3 nucleotides read TGTGCCAGCAGCCAACCAGGGGGGACTGAAGCTTTCTTT.

Only a few counts were recorded for this clone. The chain links TRBV2 to TRBJ2-7; TRBD1 is a possible D gene (6 bases). Germline lookup yields CDR1 SNHLY and CDR2 FYNNEI. The V and J ends lost 8 bases and 2 bases respectively, with 10 bases between them. The CDR3 is made up of 12 amino acids. CDR3 protein: CASLRGPYEQYF. The CDR3 nucleotides are TGTGCCAGCCTCAGGGGACCCTACGAGCAGTACTTC.

This chain links TRBV30 with TRBJ2-7; 8 bases align to TRBD1. The junction had 6 bases not matched to a gene; V was cut back by 4 bases and J by 1 base. Per germline, CDR1 GTSNPN and CDR2 SVGIG (reference sequence). CDR3 length equals 14 residues. As DNA, the CDR3 is TGTGCCTGGAATACCGGGACAGGTTCCTACGAGCAGTACTTC. Translated: CAWNTGTGSYEQYF.

The chain joins TRBV6-1 to TRBJ1-1; 9 bases are shared with TRBD1. CDR1 and CDR2 (germline): MNHNS, SASEGT. The V segment lost 3 bases and the J segment 1 base; nucleotides outside the gene matches: 3. The CDR3 is made up of 15 amino acids. CDR3 sequence reads: CASSDPGQGNTEAFF. The DNA of the CDR3 is TGTGCCAGCAGTGATCCGGGACAGGGGAACACTGAAGCTTTCTTT.

V and J are TRBV9 and TRBJ2-1; TRBD2 agrees at 8 bases. The CDR3 totals 18 residues. The junction had 16 bases not matched to a gene; V was cut back by 1 base and J by 7 bases. The germline gives CDR1 SGDLS, CDR2 YYNGEE. The CDR3 DNA is TGTGCCAGCAGCGTAAATCCGAGCGGGGGTCCGTGGGGGAATGAGCAGTTCTTC. It translates to CASSVNPSGGPWGNEQFF. The full variable domain, rest sourced from reference TRBV9 and TRBJ2-1, is DSGVTQTPKHLITATGQRVTLRCSPRSGDLSVYWYQQSLDQGLQFLIQYYNGEERAKGNILERFSAQQFPDLHSELNLSSLELGDSALYFCASSVNPSGGPWGNEQFFGPGTRLTVL.

The chain links TRBV7-6 to TRBJ2-3; 12 bases map to TRBD2. Trimming cost V 5 bases and J 5 bases; bases outside gene matches: 11. CDR1 and CDR2 from the germline V gene are SGHVS and FNYEAQ. The CDR3 extends over 17 amino acids. CDR3 DNA sequence: TGTGCCAGCAGCCCCACTTGGACTAGCGGGGCCCAAGATACGCAGTATTTT. It encodes CASSPTWTSGAQDTQYF.

The chain couples TRBV6-1 to TRBJ1-2, with D tentatively TRBD1 (5 bases). Trimming removed 1 base at V and 5 bases at J, with 8 bases between. Germline CDR1 reads MNHNS; CDR2 reads SASEGT. This CDR3 is 13 amino acids long. CDR3 DNA: TGTGCCAGCAGTGAAGTGGCAGGGTATGGCTACACCTTC. Protein sequence: CASSEVAGYGYTF.

The chain employs TRBV13 and TRBJ1-1; no reliable D call. The germline CDR1 and CDR2 sequences are PRHDT and FYEKMQ (reference sequence). Trimming removed 2 bases from V and 0 bases from J, with 7 bases in between. The CDR3 runs to 14 residues. The CDR3 DNA reads TGTGCCAGCAGCTTAAGACAAATGAACACTGAAGCTTTCTTT. It encodes CASSLRQMNTEAFF. Using reference TRBV13 and TRBJ1-1 for the parts outside the CDR3, the full variable domain is AAGVIQSPRHLIKEKRETATLKCYPIPRHDTVYWYQQGPGQDPQFLISFYEKMQSDKGSIPDRFSAQQFSDYHSELNMSSLELGDSALYFCASSLRQMNTEAFFGQGTRLTVV.

CDR3 sequence: CASSNPRHTGTRSYNEQFF. The CDR3 nucleotides are TGTGCCAGTAGTAACCCTCGCCATACCGGGACAAGGTCCTACAATGAGCAGTTCTTC. The V call is TRBV19, the J call TRBJ2-1; D is possibly TRBD1 (6 bases). Trimming left V 4 bases short and J 1 base short, with 23 bases between. The CDR3 spans 19 residues. Germline V CDR1 and CDR2: LNHDA, SQIVND (reference sequence).

The genes are TRBV5-5 and TRBJ1-1; D gene ambiguous. Germline V gene data show CDR1 as SGHKS and CDR2 as YYEKEE (reference sequence). V lost 5 bases and J 3 bases, leaving 5 bases between the germline ends. There are 11 residues in the CDR3. CDR3 in DNA: TGTGCCAGCAGGGGAGACACTGAAGCTTTCTTT. Its protein is CASRGDTEAFF.

This clone was seen once. The chain joins TRBV6-4 to TRBJ1-6; 11 positions agree with TRBD1. The germline V gene encodes CDR1 MRHNA and CDR2 SNTAGT. Germline trimming cut 6 bases from V and 6 bases from J; bases unmatched to any gene: 4. The CDR3 is 15 residues long. The CDR3 nucleotides are TGTGCCAGCAGGGGACAGGGGGACTCTAATTCACCCCTCCACTTT. Translating gives CASRGQGDSNSPLHF.

This rearrangement joins TRBV27 to TRBJ1-2; 7 nucleotides agree with TRBD1. The V segment lost 5 bases and the J segment 7 bases; nucleotides outside the gene matches: 10. Germline CDR1 MNHEY, CDR2 SMNVEV (reference sequence). This CDR3 has 14 residues. The CDR3 loop is CASSQLRGQSGYTF. DNA of the CDR3: TGTGCCAGCAGTCAACTACGGGGACAGTCTGGCTACACCTTC.

J is TRBJ1-2 and V is TRBV24-1; 8 bases align to TRBD1. The CDR3 covers 14 residues. The V gene end was trimmed by 5 bases and the J gene end by 4 bases; junction bases not matched to a gene: 5. CDR1 is KGHDR and CDR2 is SFDVKD in the germline V gene. The CDR3 DNA reads TGTGCCACCAGTGGGAAAACAGGGGGCTATGGCTACACCTTC. Its translation is CATSGKTGGYGYTF.

This clone was recorded once. The chain has TRBV9 and TRBJ2-5, with D perhaps matching TRBD2 (6 bases). Trimming shortened V by 0 bases and J by 0 bases, and 9 bases separated the two germline ends. The CDR3 has 15 residues. Germline CDR1 is SGDLS and CDR2 is YYNGEE. The CDR3 bases are TGTGCCAGCAGCGTAGGGGCGGGGCACCAAGAGACCCAGTACTTC. Translated: CASSVGAGHQETQYF.

This clone appeared once. The genes are TRBV5-1 and TRBJ1-4; a possible D gene is TRBD1 (5 bases). The CDR3 totals 16 residues. Germline-derived CDR1 and CDR2 are SGHRS and YFSETQ. V was clipped by 1 base and J by 4 bases, with 14 bases between them. The CDR3, as DNA: TGCGCCAGCAGCTTGACAATTACAGGCCTTAATGAAAAACTGTTTTTT. Translating gives CASSLTITGLNEKLFF.

The sample holds a few counts of this clone. This chain uses TRBV4-2 with TRBJ1-1, with D unresolved. The CDR3 consists of 12 residues. Looked up from germline, CDR1 is LGHNA and CDR2 is YNFKEQ. V was shortened by 1 base and J by 4 bases, with 4 bases between the two germline ends. The CDR3, as DNA: TGTGCCAGCAGCCAAGCGGGCACTGAAGCTTTCTTT. Translating it yields CASSQAGTEAFF.

The chain links TRBV20-1 to TRBJ2-3, with a weak D call TRBD1 (5 bases). This CDR3 contains 15 residues. Germline-derived CDR1 and CDR2 are DFQATT and SNEGSKA (reference sequence). The ends were cut back, 3 bases at V and 2 bases at J, with 15 bases in the middle. The CDR3 DNA is TGCAGTGCTAGTTCTCGGCAGGGTCTCACAGATACGCAGTATTTT. This translates into CSASSRQGLTDTQYF.

The rearrangement joins TRBV3-1 (or the pseudogene TRBV3-2) to TRBJ1-5; D not resolved. Germline assignment: CDR1 LGHDT and CDR2 YNNKEL (reference sequence). The CDR3 contains 13 residues. Trimming removed 4 bases at V and 0 bases at J, with 4 bases between. The CDR3 loop reads CASSRDSNQPQHF. The CDR3 region has the DNA TGTGCCAGCAGCCGCGATAGCAATCAGCCCCAGCATTTT.

The chain has TRBV6-5 and TRBJ1-1; a possible D gene is TRBD1 (6 bases). This CDR3 is built from 14 residues. V was shortened by 5 bases and J by 1 base, with 11 bases between the two germline ends. CDR1 and CDR2 from the germline V gene are MNHEY and SVGAGI. CDR3 region: CASSTGHWNTEAFF. As DNA, the CDR3 is TGTGCCAGCAGTACGGGACACTGGAACACTGAAGCTTTCTTT.

This chain's CDR3 is CASSLGLFDTEAFF. DNA of the CDR3: TGTGCCAGCAGCTTAGGACTTTTTGACACTGAAGCTTTCTTT. J is TRBJ1-1 and V is TRBV7-9; D is ambiguous. V dropped 1 base and J dropped 3 bases, with 9 bases sitting between them. The CDR3 loop spans 14 amino acids. Germline CDR1 reads SEHNR; CDR2 reads FQNEAQ (reference sequence).

The rearrangement joins TRBV2 to TRBJ2-6; a weak D match, TRBD1 (6 bases). V was clipped by 2 bases and J by 0 bases, with 8 bases between them. The germline V gene has CDR1 SNHLY and CDR2 FYNNEI. The CDR3 covers 16 residues. CDR3 in amino acids: CASSENRASGANVLTF. As DNA, the CDR3 is TGTGCCAGCAGTGAAAACAGGGCCTCTGGGGCCAACGTCCTGACTTTC.

CDR3 region: CSVGGDRGYEQYF. The DNA for the CDR3 is TGCAGCGTTGGGGGAGACAGGGGCTACGAGCAGTACTTC. This sequence joins TRBV29-1 and TRBJ2-7, with TRBD1 identical over 8 bases. V shed 4 bases and J 3 bases; nucleotides not matched to a gene: 5. Germline V CDR1 and CDR2: SQVTM, ANQGSEA. The length of the CDR3 is 13 residues.

The chain recombines TRBV24-1 with TRBJ2-7; 12 positions agree with TRBD1. The CDR3 spans 14 residues. Germline V gene lookup returns CDR1 KGHDR and CDR2 SFDVKD. V lost 7 bases, J lost 5 bases, and 5 bases stayed unmatched. CDR3 bases: TGTGCCACCAGCCCGGGACAGGGGGCCCACGAGCAGTACTTC. It encodes CATSPGQGAHEQYF.